This record concerns one T cell receptor (beta chain) sequence. This receptor's antigen is unknown. Base qualities are not recorded, but no much larger clone differs from it by a single base. The data belong to a study of human T cells and chemical hapten exposure (dated by TCRdb to about 2021). General notes on the study: For sensitization, 2% DPC in acetone was applied to a 2 cm by 2 cm area of upper inner arm skin. Throughout the study period of roughly five months, patients also received therapeutic DPC doses to the scalp every week. Patch testing was performed on the upper back with Finn chambers containing 0.01% DPC, and the patch tests were scored after 6 days according to International Contact Dermatitis Research Group standards. Alopecia areata with under or over 50% scalp involvement, alopecia totalis and alopecia universalis were represented in the patient cohort, which was mostly female. Libraries were pooled for sequencing, and variation in per-sample TCR yields was attributed mainly to small differences in library volumes within the pool. Peripheral blood TCR repertoire changes were tracked in vivo in alopecia patients during primary and secondary sensitization to the hapten diphenylcyclopropenone (DPC). Blood samples were taken from patients before sensitization (week 0) and at 2, 6 and about 24 weeks after DPC sensitization. Blood for TCR sequencing was provided by twenty-nine alopecia patients at one to four time points (pre-sensitization, 2, 6 and 24 weeks). The research as a whole found: Significantly more large CDR3 similarity clusters were formed by expanded TCRs than by pre-sensitization or healthy control sets, consistent with antigen-driven responses. The number of TCRs above 1 in 1000 frequency did not change with DPC sensitization; there was no evidence of global repertoire structure alterations. The number of PT1 expanded TCRs positively correlated with patch test score, significant at thresholds 8, 16 and 32 but not 4. Alopecia, a presumed autoimmune disease, was present in all patients, so the immune response of the patients might differ from that of healthy individuals. After repeated subsampling, the strength of the expansion versus patch-test correlation and the threshold at which it became significant changed.

According to the germline V gene, CDR1 reads MDHEN and CDR2 reads SYDVKM. Relative to germline, V is 5 bases shorter and J is 1 base shorter, with 21 bases between their ends. Inclusive of the bounding cysteine and phenylalanine, the CDR3 is 18 residues long. Only the CDR3 DNA is retained, 54 bases long and in frame from the first base. The time point label, as the study defines it: pre-sensitization, week 0. The sample's treatment or condition label, in plain terms: therapeutic diphenylcyclopropenone sensitization with weekly scalp DPC. Blood at each patch-test visit was drawn before the patch test was applied. Eligible patients were aged 18 to 70, diagnosed with alopecia, deemed suitable for DPC therapy, and excluded if pregnant. Total RNA was extracted from unfractionated whole blood that had been collected in Tempus Blood RNA tubes. Library preparation was by RACE. Sequencing relied on a NextSeq 500. During library preparation, unique molecular identifiers were attached to individual cDNA molecules so that TCRs could be counted quantitatively and reproducibly. Both TCR alpha and TCR beta chains were sequenced from each blood RNA sample. The source study handled its data this way. Samples had a median of roughly 98,000 TCRs, with a range from about 23,224 to 700,000. The Decombinator software suite was used to annotate the V, J and CDR3 of the TCR reads. To make PS versus PT1 abundance plots, every sample was subsampled to the same number of TCRs (28,000). Expanded TCRs were defined as absent before sensitization and observed at least eight times at the 2-week time point. TCRdb took the public reads, trimmed them with fastp at Q25, ran MiXCR for clone calling and kept in-frame beta chains. Rows matching on CDR3 protein sequence are summarized as one entry with the most common DNA and genes. In this record, the V and J calls reflect TCRdb's handling and not the investigators' own analysis. Counted in this sample were 200,000 to 300,000 distinct CDR3 sequences; 7.5% to 9% of them appeared once. Together, the top ten hold approximately 2.2% of the sample.

Rearrangement joined TRBV28 to TRBJ2-1; a tentative D call is TRBD2 (6 bases match). The specimen was whole blood, collected in connection with sensitization to the hapten diphenylcyclopropenone (DPC). This clonotype was obtained from a woman aged 40-49 years with alopecia areata. Some clones in this sample may be carry-over from other donors' samples. In nucleotides, the sequence is TGTGCCAGCAGTCTATCCGGGAGTGGGACCCTATCCTACAATGAGCAGTTCTTC. Its translation is CASSLSGSGTLSYNEQFF.